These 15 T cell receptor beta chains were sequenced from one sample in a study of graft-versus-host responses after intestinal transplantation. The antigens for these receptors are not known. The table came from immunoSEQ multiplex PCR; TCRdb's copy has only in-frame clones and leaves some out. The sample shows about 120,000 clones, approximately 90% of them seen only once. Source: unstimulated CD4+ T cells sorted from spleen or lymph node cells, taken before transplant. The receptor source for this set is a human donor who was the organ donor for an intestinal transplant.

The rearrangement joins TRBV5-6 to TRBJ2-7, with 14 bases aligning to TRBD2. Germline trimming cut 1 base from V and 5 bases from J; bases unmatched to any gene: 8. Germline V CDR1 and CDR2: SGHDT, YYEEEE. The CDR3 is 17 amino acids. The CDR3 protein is CASSLLGLAGEVDEQYF. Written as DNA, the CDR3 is TGTGCCAGCAGCTTGTTGGGACTAGCGGGAGAGGTCGACGAGCAGTACTTC.

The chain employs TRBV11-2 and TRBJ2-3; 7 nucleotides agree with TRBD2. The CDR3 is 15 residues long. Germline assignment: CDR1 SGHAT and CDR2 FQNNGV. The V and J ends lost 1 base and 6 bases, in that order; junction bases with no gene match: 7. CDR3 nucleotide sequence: TGTGCCAGCAGCTTAGTGGCGGGAGAGAGGGATACGCAGTATTTT. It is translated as CASSLVAGERDTQYF.

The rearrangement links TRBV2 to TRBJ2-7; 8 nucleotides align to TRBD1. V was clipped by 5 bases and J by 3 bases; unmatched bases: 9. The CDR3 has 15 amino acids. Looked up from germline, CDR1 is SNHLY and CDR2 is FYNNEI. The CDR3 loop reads CASSPQTGVGYEQYF. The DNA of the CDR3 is TGTGCCAGCAGTCCTCAGACAGGGGTTGGCTACGAGCAGTACTTC.

CDR3: CAISGDRRGEKLFF. Here the CDR3 DNA reads TGTGCCATCAGTGGCGACAGGAGGGGTGAAAAACTGTTTTTT. V gene TRBV10-3 combines with J gene TRBJ1-4, with D possibly TRBD1 on 6 matching bases. The CDR3 consists of 14 residues. Deletions cut 4 bases from V and 7 bases from J, with 13 bases between. CDR1 ENHRY and CDR2 SYGVKD come from the germline V gene.

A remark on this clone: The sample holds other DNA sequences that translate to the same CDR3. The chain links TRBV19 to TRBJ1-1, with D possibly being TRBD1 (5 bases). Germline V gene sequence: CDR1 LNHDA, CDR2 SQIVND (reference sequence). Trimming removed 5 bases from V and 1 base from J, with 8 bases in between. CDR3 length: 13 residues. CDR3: CASSPTGNTEAFF. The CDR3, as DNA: TGTGCCAGTAGTCCCACAGGGAACACTGAAGCTTTCTTT.

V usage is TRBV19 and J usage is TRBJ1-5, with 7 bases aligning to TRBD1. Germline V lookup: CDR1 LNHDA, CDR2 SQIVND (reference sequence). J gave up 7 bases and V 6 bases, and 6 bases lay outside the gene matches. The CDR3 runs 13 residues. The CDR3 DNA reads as TGTGCCAGTAGAGCGACAGGGAGGCAGCCCCAGCATTTT. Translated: CASRATGRQPQHF.

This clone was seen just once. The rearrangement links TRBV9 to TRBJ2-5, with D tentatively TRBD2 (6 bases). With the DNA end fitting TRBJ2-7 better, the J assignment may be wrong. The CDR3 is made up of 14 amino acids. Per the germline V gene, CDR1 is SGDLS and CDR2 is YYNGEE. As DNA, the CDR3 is TGTGCCAGCAGCGCGTCTAGCGTAGTTGACGAGCAGTACTTC. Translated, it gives CASSASSVVDEQYF.

This chain's CDR3 is CASSGGLAASSYEQYF. As DNA, the CDR3 is TGTGCCAGCAGCGGTGGACTAGCGGCTAGCTCCTACGAGCAGTACTTC. The rearrangement joins TRBV7-2 to TRBJ2-7; 10 nucleotides line up with TRBD2. The CDR3 has 16 amino acids. From germline, CDR1 is SGHTA and CDR2 FQGNSA. The junction had 7 bases not matched to a gene; V was cut back by 5 bases and J by 0 bases.

For the CDR3, the DNA is TGTGCCAGCAGTTATTTCCCGGGCAGGGGGAACTATGGCTACACCTTC. Translated: CASSYFPGRGNYGYTF. The chain joins TRBV6-5 to TRBJ1-2, with 7 bases fitting TRBD1. The trim removed 3 bases at V and 2 bases at J, leaving 9 bases unmatched. Germline V lookup: CDR1 MNHEY, CDR2 SVGAGI. This CDR3 contains 16 residues.

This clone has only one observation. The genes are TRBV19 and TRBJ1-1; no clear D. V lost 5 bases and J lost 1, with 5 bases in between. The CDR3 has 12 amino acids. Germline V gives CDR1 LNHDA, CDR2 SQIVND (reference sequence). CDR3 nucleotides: TGTGCCAGTAGTGTGGAGAACACTGAAGCTTTCTTT. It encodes CASSVENTEAFF.

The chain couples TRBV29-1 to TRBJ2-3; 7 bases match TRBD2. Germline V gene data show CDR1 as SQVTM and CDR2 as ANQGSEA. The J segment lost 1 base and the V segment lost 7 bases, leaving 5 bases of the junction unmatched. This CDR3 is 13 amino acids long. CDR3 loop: CSALLARTDTQYF. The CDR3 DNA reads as TGCAGCGCCCTACTAGCGCGCACAGATACGCAGTATTTT.

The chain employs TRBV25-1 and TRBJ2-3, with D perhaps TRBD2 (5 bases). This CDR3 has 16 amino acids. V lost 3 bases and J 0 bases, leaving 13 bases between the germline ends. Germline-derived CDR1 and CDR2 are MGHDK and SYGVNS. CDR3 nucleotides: TGTGCCAGCAGTGATAGGAGGACCGAGAGCACAGATACGCAGTATTTT. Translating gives CASSDRRTESTDTQYF.

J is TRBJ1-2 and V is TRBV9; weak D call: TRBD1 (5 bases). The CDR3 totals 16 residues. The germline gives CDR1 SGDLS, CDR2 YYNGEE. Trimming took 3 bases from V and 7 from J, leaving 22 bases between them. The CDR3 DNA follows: TGTGCCAGCAGCGAAAACCCAGGGTGGGATCCGGCTGGCTACACCTTC. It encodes CASSENPGWDPAGYTF.

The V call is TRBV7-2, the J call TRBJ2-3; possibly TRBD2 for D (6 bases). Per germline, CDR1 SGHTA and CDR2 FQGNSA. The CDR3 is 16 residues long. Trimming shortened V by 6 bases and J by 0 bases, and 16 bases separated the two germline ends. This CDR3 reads CASRPRRESSTDTQYF. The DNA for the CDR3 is TGTGCCAGCAGACCGAGACGGGAGTCGAGCACAGATACGCAGTATTTT.

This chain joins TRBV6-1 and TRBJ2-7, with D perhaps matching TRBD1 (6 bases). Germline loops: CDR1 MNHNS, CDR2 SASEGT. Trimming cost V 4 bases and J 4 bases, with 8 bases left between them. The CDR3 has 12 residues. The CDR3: CASSVQGYEQYF. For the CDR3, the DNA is TGTGCCAGCAGTGTACAGGGATACGAGCAGTACTTC.